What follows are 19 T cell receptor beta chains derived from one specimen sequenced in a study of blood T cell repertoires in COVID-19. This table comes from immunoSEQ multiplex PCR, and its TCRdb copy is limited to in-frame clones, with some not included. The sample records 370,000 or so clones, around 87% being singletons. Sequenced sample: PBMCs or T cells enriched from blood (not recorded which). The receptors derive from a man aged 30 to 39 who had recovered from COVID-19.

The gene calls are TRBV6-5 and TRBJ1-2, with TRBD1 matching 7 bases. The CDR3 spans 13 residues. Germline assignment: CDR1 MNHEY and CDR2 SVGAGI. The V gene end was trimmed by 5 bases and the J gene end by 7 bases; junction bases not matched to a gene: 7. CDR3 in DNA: TGTGCCAGCAGTCCGGACAGGTTCCTTGGCTACACCTTC. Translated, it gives CASSPDRFLGYTF.

In nucleotides, the CDR3 is TGTGCCAGCATCCTGGGACACTTCACCGGGGAGCTGTTTTTT. Translation gives CASILGHFTGELFF. The chain combines TRBV6-5 with TRBJ2-2, with a possible D match to TRBD1 (6 bases). From germline, CDR1 is MNHEY and CDR2 SVGAGI. The CDR3 is 14 residues long. The V and J ends lost 7 bases and 4 bases respectively, with 13 bases between them.

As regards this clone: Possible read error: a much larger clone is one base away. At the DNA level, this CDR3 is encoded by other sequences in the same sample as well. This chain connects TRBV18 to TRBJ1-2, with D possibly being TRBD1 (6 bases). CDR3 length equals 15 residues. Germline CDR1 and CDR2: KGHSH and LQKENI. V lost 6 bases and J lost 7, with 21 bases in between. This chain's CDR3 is CASSPSAGERSGYTF. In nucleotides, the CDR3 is TGTGCCAGCTCGCCATCCGCAGGGGAAAGGAGTGGCTACACCTTC.

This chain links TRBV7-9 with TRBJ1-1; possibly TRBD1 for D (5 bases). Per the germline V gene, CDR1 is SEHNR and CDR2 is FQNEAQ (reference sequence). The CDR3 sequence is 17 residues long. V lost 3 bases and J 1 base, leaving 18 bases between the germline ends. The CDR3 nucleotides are TGTGCCAGCAGCTTCCGACGGGGGGACTCAAGGAACACTGAAGCTTTCTTT. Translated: CASSFRRGDSRNTEAFF.

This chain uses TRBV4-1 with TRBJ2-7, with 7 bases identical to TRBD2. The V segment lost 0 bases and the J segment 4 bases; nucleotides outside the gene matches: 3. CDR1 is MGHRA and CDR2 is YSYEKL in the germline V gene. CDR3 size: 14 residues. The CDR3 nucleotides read TGCGCCAGCAGCCAAGATCGGGGAGGGTACGAGCAGTACTTC. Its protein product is CASSQDRGGYEQYF.

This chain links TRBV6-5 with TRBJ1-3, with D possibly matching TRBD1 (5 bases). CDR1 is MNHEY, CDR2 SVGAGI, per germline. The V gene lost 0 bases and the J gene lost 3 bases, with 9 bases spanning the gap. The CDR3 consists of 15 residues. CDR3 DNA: TGTGCCAGCAGTTACTCGTCAGGGTATGGAAACACCATATATTTT. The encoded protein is CASSYSSGYGNTIYF.

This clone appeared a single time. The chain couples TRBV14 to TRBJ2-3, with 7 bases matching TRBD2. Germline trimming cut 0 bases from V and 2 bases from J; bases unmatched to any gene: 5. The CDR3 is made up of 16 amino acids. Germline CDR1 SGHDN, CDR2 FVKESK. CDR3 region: CASSQDQAGYTDTQYF. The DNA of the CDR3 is TGTGCCAGCAGCCAAGATCAAGCGGGGTACACAGATACGCAGTATTTT.

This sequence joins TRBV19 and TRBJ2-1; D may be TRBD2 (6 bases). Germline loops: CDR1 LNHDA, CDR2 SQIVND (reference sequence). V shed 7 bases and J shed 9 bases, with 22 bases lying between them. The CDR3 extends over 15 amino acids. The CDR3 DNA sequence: TGTGCCAGTACTGATCCGGGACTGGGACGGGCTGAGCAGTTCTTC. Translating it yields CASTDPGLGRAEQFF.

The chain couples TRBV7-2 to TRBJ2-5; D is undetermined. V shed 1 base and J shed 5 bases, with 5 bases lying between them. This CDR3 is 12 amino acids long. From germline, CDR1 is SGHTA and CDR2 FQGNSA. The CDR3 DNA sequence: TGTGCCAGCAGCTTAGGTCGGGAGACCCAGTACTTC. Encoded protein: CASSLGRETQYF. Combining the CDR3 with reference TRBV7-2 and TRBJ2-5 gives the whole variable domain GAGVSQSPSNKVTEKGKDVELRCDPISGHTALYWYRQSLGQGLEFLIYFQGNSAPDKSGLPSDRFSAERTGGSVSTLTIQRTQQEDSAVYLCASSLGRETQYFGPGTRLLVL.

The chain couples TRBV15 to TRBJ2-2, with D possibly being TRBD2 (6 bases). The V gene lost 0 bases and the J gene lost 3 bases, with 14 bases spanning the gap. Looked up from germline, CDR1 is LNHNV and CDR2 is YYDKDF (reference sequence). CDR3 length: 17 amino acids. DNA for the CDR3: TGTGCCACCAGCAGAGATCTGTCCGGGAGCGACACCGGGGAGCTGTTTTTT. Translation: CATSRDLSGSDTGELFF.

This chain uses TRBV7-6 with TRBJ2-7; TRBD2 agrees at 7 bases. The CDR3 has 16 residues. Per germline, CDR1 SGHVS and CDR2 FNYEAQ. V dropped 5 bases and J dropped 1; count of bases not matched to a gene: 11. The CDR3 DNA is TGTGCCAGCAGCCCTAGCCCTGGGGAGGGGTCCTACGAGCAGTACTTC. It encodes CASSPSPGEGSYEQYF.

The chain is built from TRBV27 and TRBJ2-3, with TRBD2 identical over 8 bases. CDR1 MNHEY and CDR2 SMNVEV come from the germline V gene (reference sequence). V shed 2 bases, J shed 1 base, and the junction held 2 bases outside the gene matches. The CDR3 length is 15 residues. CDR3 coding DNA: TGTGCCAGCAGTTTAAAGACTAGCGGCACAGATACGCAGTATTTT. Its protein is CASSLKTSGTDTQYF.

The CDR3 reads CASDPGTVYGYTF. The CDR3 nucleotides are TGTGCCAGCGACCCCGGGACAGTTTATGGCTACACCTTC. This chain joins TRBV11-2 and TRBJ1-2, with 7 positions matching TRBD1. CDR1 SGHAT and CDR2 FQNNGV come from the germline V gene. The CDR3 contains 13 residues. Trimming at V came to 8 bases and at J to 5 bases, leaving 8 bases not matched to a gene.

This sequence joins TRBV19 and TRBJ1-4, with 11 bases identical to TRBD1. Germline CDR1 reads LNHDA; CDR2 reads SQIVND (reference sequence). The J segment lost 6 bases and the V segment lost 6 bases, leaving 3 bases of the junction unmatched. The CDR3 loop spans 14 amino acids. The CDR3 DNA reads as TGTGCCAGTAGCAGGACAGGGGGCTATGAAAAACTGTTTTTT. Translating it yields CASSRTGGYEKLFF. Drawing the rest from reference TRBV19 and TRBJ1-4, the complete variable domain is DGGITQSPKYLFRKEGQNVTLSCEQNLNHDAMYWYRQDPGQGLRLIYYSQIVNDFQKGDIAEGYSVSREKKESFPLTVTSAQKNPTAFYLCASSRTGGYEKLFFGSGTQLSVL.

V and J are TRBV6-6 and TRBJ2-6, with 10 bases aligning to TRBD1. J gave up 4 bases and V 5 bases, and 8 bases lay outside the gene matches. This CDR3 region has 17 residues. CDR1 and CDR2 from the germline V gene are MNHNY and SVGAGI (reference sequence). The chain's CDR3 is CASSQGQGRAGANVLTF. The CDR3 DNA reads TGTGCCAGCAGTCAGGGACAGGGGAGGGCCGGGGCCAACGTCCTGACTTTC.

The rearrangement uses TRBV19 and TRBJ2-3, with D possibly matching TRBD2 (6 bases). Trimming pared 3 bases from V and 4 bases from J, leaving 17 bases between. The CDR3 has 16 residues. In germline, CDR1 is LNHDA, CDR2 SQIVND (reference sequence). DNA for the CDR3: TGTGCCAGTAGTATTGGGGCTAGCGACCCTTCAGATACGCAGTATTTT. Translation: CASSIGASDPSDTQYF.

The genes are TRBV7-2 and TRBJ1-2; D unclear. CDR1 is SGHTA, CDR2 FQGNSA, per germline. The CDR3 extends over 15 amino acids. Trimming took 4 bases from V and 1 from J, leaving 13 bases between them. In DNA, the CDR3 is TGTGCCAGCAGCTCCTTCCGTAGCCTTAACTATGGCTACACCTTC. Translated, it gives CASSSFRSLNYGYTF.

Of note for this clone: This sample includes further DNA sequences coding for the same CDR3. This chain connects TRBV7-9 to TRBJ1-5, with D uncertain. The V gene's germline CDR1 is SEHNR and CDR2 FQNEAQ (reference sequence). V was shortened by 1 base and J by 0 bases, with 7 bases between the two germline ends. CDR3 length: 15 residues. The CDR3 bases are TGTGCCAGCAGCTTAGGCGGATATAGCAATCAGCCCCAGCATTTT. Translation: CASSLGGYSNQPQHF. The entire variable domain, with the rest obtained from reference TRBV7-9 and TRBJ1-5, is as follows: DTGVSQNPRHKITKRGQNVTFRCDPISEHNRLYWYRQTLGQGPEFLTYFQNEAQLEKSRLLSDRFSAERPKGSFSTLEIQRTEQGDSAMYLCASSLGGYSNQPQHFGDGTRLSIL.

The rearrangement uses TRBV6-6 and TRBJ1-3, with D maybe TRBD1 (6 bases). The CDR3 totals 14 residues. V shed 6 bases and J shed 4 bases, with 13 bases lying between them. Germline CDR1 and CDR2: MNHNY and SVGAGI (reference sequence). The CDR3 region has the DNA TGTGCCAGCAGACCGTCGGGACAAGGAAACACCATATATTTT. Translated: CASRPSGQGNTIYF.